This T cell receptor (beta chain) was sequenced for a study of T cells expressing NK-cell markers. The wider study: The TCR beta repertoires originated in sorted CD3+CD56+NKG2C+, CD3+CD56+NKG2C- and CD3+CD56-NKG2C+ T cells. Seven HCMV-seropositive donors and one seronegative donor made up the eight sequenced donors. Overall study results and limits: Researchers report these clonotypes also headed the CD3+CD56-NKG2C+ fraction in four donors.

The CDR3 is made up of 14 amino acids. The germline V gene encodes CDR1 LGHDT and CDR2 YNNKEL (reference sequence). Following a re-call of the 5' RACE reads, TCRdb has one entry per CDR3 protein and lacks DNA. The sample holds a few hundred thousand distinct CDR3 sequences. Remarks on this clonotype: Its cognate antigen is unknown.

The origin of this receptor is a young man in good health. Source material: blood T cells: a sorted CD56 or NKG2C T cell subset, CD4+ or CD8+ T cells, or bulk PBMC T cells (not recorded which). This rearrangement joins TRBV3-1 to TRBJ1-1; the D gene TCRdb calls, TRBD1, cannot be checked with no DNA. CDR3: CASSPGHRNTEAFF.